These T cell receptor beta chains were read from a single sample in a study of shared clonotypes between healthy human individuals. Method: immunoSEQ multiplex PCR; TCRdb's copy keeps in-frame clones and lacks some. The sample consists of 550,000 to 700,000 clones, around 73% of them appearing once. The sequenced sample consisted of memory CD4+ T cells sorted from blood. These receptors originate from a woman aged 25 to 45 in good health. Each CDR3 is given with its conserved first and last residue. D genes are given only for firm matches. Rows give clone size only sometimes, using once, few, many, or a class for an expanded clone.

-,TRBV5-1,-,TRBJ1-1,CASSFEGPFGEAFF,TGCGCCAGCAGCTTCGAGGGTCCTTTCGGGGAAGCTTTCTTT
-,TRBV29-1,-,TRBJ1-2,CSVENRVLYGYTF,TGCAGCGTTGAAAACAGGGTCCTATATGGCTACACCTTC
many,TRBV7-2,-,TRBJ2-5,CASSLGSHGSLIQETQYF,TGTGCCAGCAGCTTAGGGTCCCACGGGAGTCTAATCCAAGAGACCCAGTACTTC
-,TRBV7-9,-,TRBJ2-1,CASSLSGAPDNEQFF,TGTGCCAGCAGCTTAAGTGGGGCTCCGGACAATGAGCAGTTCTTC
few,TRBV11-2,-,TRBJ2-1,CASSLVGGRNEQFF,TGTGCCAGCAGCTTAGTAGGGGGGAGAAATGAGCAGTTCTTC
-,TRBV13,-,TRBJ2-7,CASSSPLGNLSYEQYF,TGTGCCAGCAGCTCTCCTCTCGGTAATTTATCCTACGAGCAGTACTTC
once,TRBV7-3,TRBD2,TRBJ2-1,CASGREPYNEQFF,TGTGCCAGCGGGCGGGAGCCCTACAATGAGCAGTTCTTC
-,TRBV15,-,TRBJ1-2,CATSREVRRGTSGYTF,TGTGCCACCAGCAGAGAAGTGCGACGGGGAACGTCTGGCTACACCTTC
-,TRBV5-6,-,TRBJ2-7,CASSPLGSYEQYF,TGTGCCAGCAGCCCTTTAGGCAGCTACGAGCAGTACTTC
-,TRBV29-1,-,TRBJ1-1,CSVNQGPNTEAFF,TGCAGCGTTAATCAGGGCCCGAACACTGAAGCTTTCTTT
few,TRBV19,TRBD2,TRBJ2-5,CATTGLAEGQETQYF,TGTGCCACCACGGGACTAGCGGAGGGACAAGAGACCCAGTACTTC
-,TRBV6-5,TRBD2,TRBJ2-3,CASSYPSGPSTDTQYF,TGTGCCAGCAGTTACCCTAGCGGGCCTAGCACAGATACGCAGTATTTT
-,TRBV5-4,-,TRBJ2-1,CASSLPGPSSYNEQFF,TGTGCCAGCAGCTTGCCGGGACCAAGCTCCTACAATGAGCAGTTCTTC
-,TRBV19,TRBD1,TRBJ1-5,CASRTGQGRGNQPQHF,TGTGCCAGTAGAACCGGACAGGGCCGGGGCAATCAGCCCCAGCATTTT
-,TRBV18,-,TRBJ1-2,CASSPSSGLKYGYTF,TGTGCCAGCTCACCATCTTCAGGGCTAAAGTATGGCTACACCTTC
few,TRBV28,TRBD1,TRBJ2-6,CASSRDRGHSGANVLTF,TGTGCCAGCAGTAGGGACAGGGGCCACTCTGGGGCCAACGTCCTGACTTTC
-,TRBV28,-,TRBJ2-7,CASRTAGNEQYF,TGTGCCAGCAGGACTGCGGGCAACGAGCAGTACTTC
medium-sized,TRBV28,TRBD1,TRBJ2-6,CASVSRGPGANVLTF,TGTGCCAGCGTATCCAGGGGGCCTGGGGCCAACGTCCTGACTTTC
-,TRBV10-3,TRBD2,TRBJ2-3,CAISGGLAGGQDTQYF,TGTGCCATCAGTGGTGGACTAGCGGGAGGTCAAGATACGCAGTATTTT
few,TRBV10-3,TRBD2,TRBJ2-7,CAISAGGREQYF,TGTGCCATCAGTGCGGGAGGGCGCGAGCAGTACTTC
few,TRBV18,TRBD1,TRBJ1-3,CASSQRQGANSGNTIYF,TGTGCCAGCTCACAGAGACAGGGGGCGAACTCTGGAAACACCATATATTTT
-,TRBV6-1,TRBD1,TRBJ1-1,CASRNTGALLEAFF,TGTGCCAGCAGGAACACAGGGGCCCTACTTGAAGCTTTCTTT